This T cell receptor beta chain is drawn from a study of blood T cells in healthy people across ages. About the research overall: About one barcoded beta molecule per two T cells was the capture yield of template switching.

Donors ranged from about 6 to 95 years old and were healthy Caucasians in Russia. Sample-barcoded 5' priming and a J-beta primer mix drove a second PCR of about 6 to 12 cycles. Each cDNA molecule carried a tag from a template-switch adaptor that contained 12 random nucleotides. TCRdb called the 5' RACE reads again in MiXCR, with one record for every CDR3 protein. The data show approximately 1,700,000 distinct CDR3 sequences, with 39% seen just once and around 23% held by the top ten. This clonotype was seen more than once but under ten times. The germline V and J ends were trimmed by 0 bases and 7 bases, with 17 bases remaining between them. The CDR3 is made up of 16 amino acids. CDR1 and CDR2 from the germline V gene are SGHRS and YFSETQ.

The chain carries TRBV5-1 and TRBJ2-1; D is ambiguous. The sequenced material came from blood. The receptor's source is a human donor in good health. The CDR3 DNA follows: TGCGCCAGCAGCTTGGCGGGCACGCCCGGGTGGAATGAGCAGTTCTTC. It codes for CASSLAGTPGWNEQFF. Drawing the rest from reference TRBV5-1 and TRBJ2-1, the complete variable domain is KAGVTQTPRYLIKTRGQQVTLSCSPISGHRSVSWYQQTPGQGLQFLFEYFSETQRNKGNFPGRFSGRQFSNSRSEMNVSTLELGDSALYLCASSLAGTPGWNEQFFGPGTRLTVL.